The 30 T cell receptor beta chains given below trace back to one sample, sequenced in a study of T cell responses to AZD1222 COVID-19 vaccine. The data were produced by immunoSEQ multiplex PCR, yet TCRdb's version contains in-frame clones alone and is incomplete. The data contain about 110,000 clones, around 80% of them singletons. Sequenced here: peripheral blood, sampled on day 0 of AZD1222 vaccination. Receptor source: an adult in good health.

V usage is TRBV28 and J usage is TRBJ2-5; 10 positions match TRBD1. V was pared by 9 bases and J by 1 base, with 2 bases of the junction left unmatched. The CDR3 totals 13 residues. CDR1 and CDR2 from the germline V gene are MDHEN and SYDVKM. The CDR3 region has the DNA TGTGCCAGTCGGGACAGGGGCCAAGAGACCCAGTACTTC. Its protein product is CASRDRGQETQYF. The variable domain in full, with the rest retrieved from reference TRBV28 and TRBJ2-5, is DVKVTQSSRYLVKRTGEKVFLECVQDMDHENMFWYRQDPGLGLRLIYFSYDVKMKEKGDIPEGYSVSREKKERFSLILESASTNQTSMYLCASRDRGQETQYFGPGTRLLVL.

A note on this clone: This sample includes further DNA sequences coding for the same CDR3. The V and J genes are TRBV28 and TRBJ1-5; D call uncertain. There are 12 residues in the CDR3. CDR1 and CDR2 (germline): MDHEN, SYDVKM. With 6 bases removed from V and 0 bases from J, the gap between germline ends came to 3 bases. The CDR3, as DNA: TGTGCCAGCAGGGATAGCAATCAGCCCCAGCATTTT. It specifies CASRDSNQPQHF.

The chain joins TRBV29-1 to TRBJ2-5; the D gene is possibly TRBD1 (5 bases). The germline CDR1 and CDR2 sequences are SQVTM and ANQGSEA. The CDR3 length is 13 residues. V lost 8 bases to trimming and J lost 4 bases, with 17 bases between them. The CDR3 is CSLRKAGPETQYF. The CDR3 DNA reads TGCAGCCTCCGGAAGGCAGGGCCAGAGACCCAGTACTTC. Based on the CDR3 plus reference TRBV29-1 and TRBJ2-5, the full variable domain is SAVISQKPSRDICQRGTSLTIQCQVDSQVTMMFWYRQQPGQSLTLIATANQGSEATYESGFVIDKFPISRPNLTFSTLTVSNMSPEDSSIYLCSLRKAGPETQYFGPGTRLLVL.

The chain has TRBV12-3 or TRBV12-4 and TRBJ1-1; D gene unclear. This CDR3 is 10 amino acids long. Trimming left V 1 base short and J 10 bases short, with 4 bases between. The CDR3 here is CASSLGGAFF. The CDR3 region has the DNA TGTGCCAGCAGTTTAGGCGGAGCTTTCTTT.

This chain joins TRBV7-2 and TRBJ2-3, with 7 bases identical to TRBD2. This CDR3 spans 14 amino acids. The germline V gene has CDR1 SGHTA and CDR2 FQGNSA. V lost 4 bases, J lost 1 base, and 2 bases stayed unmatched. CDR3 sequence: CASSSSGGTDTQYF. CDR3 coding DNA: TGTGCCAGCAGCTCGAGCGGGGGCACAGATACGCAGTATTTT.

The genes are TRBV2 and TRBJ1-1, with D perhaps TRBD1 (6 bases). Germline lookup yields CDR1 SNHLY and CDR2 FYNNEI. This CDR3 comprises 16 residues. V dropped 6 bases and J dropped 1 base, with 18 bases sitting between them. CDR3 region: CASRISGGRANTEAFF. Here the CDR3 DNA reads TGTGCCAGCAGAATCAGTGGGGGGCGCGCGAACACTGAAGCTTTCTTT.

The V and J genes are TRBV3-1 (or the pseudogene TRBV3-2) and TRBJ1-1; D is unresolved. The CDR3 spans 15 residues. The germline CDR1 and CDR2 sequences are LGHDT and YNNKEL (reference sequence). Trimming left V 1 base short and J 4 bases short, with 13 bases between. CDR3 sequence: CASSQATGWATEAFF. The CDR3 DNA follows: TGTGCCAGCAGCCAAGCTACGGGGTGGGCCACTGAAGCTTTCTTT.

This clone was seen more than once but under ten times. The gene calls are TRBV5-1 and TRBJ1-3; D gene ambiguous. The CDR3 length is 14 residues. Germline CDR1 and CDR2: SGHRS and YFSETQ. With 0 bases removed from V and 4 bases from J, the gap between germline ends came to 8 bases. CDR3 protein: CASSLGPGGNTIYF. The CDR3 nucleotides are TGCGCCAGCAGCTTGGGCCCAGGAGGAAACACCATATATTTT.

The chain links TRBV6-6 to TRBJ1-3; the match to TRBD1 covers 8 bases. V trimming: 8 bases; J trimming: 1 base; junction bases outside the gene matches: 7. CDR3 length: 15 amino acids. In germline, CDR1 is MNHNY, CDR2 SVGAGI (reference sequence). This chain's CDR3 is CASGRQGLSGNTIYF. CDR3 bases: TGTGCCAGCGGAAGACAGGGGTTATCTGGAAACACCATATATTTT.

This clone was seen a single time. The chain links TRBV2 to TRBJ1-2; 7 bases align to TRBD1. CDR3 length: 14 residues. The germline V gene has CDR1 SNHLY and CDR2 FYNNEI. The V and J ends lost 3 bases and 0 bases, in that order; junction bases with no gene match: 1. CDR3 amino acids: CASSEGTANYGYTF. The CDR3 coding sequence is TGTGCCAGCAGTGAGGGGACAGCTAACTATGGCTACACCTTC.

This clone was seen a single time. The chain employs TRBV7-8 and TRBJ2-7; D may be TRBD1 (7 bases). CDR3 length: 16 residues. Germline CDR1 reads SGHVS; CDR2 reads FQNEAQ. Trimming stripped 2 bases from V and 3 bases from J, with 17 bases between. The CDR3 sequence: CASSLLPGGRGYEQYF. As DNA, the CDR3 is TGTGCCAGCAGCTTACTTCCAGGGGGGAGAGGCTACGAGCAGTACTTC.

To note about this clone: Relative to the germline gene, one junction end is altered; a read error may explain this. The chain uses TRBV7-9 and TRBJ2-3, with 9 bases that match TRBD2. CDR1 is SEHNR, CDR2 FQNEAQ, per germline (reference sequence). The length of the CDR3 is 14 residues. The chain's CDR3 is CASSLAGTTDTQYF. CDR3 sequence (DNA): TGTGCCAGCAGCCTAGCGGGAACCACAGATACGCAGTATTTT.

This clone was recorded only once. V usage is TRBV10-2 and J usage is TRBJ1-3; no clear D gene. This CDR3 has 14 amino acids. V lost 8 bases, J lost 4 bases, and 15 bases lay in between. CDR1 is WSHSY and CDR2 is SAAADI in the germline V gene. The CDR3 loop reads CASSRGADGNTIYF. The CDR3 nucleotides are TGCGCCAGCTCCCGGGGAGCCGACGGAAACACCATATATTTT.

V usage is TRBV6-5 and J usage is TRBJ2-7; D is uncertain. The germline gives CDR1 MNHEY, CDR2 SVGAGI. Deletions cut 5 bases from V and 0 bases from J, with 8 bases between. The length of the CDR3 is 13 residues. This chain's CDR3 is CASSPTVSYEQYF. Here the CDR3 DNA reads TGTGCCAGCAGTCCGACGGTCTCCTACGAGCAGTACTTC.

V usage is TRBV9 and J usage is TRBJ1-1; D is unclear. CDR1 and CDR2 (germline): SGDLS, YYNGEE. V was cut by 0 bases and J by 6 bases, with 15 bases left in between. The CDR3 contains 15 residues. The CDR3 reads CASSVGVREVAEAFF. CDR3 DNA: TGTGCCAGCAGCGTAGGGGTCCGAGAGGTCGCTGAAGCTTTCTTT.

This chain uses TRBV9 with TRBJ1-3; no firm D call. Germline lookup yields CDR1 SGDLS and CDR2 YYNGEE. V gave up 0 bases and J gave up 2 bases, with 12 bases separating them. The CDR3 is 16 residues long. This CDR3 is CASSVVSNVAGNTIYF. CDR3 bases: TGTGCCAGCAGCGTAGTTTCTAACGTGGCTGGAAACACCATATATTTT.

The CDR3 bases are TGTGCCAGCAGTTTATGGAACCCGCAAAAACTGTTTTTT. The encoded protein is CASSLWNPQKLFF. The chain employs TRBV28 and TRBJ1-4, with D unresolved. Germline V gene sequence: CDR1 MDHEN, CDR2 SYDVKM. V was clipped by 0 bases and J by 9 bases, with 8 bases between them. The CDR3 runs to 13 residues.

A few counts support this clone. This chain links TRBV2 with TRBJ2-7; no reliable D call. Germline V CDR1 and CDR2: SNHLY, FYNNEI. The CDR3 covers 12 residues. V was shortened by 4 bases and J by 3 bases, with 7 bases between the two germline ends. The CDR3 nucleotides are TGTGCCAGCAGTGTACAATACTACGAGCAGTACTTC. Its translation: CASSVQYYEQYF.

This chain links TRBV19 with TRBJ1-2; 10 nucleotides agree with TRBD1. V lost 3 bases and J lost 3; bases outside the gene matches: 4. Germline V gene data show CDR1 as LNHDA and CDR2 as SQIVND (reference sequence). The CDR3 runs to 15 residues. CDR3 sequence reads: CASSMAGTGDYGYTF. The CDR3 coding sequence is TGTGCCAGTAGTATGGCCGGGACAGGGGACTATGGCTACACCTTC.

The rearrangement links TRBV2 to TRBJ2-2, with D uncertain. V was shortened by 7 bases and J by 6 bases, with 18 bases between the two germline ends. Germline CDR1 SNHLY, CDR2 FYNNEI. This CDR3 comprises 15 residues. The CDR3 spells CASTSSYLFSGELFF. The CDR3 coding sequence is TGTGCCAGCACGAGTTCGTATTTGTTCTCCGGGGAGCTGTTTTTT.

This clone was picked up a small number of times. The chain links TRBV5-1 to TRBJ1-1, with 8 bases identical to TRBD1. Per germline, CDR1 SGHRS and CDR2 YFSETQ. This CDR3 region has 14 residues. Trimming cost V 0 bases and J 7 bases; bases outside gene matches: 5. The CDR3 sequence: CASSLGDRKGEAFF. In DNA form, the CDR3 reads TGCGCCAGCAGCTTGGGGGACAGGAAGGGTGAAGCTTTCTTT.

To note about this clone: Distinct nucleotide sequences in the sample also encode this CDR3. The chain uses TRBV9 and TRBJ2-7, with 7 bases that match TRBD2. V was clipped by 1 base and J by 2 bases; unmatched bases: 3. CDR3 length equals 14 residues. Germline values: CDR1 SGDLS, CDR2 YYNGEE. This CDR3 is CASSVSGTTYEQYF. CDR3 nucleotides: TGTGCCAGCAGCGTATCGGGGACTACCTACGAGCAGTACTTC.

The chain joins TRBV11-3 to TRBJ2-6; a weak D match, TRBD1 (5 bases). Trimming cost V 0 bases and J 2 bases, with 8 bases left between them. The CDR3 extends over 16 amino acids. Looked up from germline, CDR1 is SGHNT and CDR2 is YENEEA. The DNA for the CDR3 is TGTGCCAGCAGCTTAGATACCAGGGCTGGGGCCAACGTCCTGACTTTC. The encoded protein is CASSLDTRAGANVLTF.

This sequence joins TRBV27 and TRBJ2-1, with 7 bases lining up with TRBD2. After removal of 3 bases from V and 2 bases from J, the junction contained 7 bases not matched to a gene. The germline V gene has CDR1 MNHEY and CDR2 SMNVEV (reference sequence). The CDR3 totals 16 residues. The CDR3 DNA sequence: TGTGCCAGCAGTTTGGGGCCTAGCGGAACCTACAATGAGCAGTTCTTC. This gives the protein CASSLGPSGTYNEQFF.

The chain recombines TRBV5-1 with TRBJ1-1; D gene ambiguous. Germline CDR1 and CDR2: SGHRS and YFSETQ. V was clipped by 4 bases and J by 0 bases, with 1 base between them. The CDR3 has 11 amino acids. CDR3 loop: CASSLNTEAFF. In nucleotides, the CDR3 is TGCGCCAGCAGCCTGAACACTGAAGCTTTCTTT.

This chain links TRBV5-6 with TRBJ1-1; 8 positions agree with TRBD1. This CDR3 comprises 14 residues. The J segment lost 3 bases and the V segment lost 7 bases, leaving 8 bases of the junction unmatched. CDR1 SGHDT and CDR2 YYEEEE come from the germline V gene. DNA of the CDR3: TGTGCCAGCCTCCGTCCACAGGGGGACACTGAAGCTTTCTTT. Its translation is CASLRPQGDTEAFF.

The CDR3 here is CASSTRQGASYTF. CDR3 nucleotide sequence: TGTGCCAGCAGCACCAGGCAGGGGGCGAGCTACACCTTC. This sequence joins TRBV7-3 and TRBJ1-2, with TRBD1 matching 8 bases. This CDR3 has 13 residues. Looked up from germline, CDR1 is SGHTA and CDR2 is FQGTGA. V shed 5 bases and J 9 bases; nucleotides not matched to a gene: 8.

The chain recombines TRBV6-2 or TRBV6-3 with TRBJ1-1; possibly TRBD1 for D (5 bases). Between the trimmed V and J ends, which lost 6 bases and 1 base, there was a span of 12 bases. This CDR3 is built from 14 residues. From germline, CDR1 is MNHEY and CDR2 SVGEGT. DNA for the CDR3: TGTGCCAGCAGCCCGTCCGGGGGGAACACTGAAGCTTTCTTT. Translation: CASSPSGGNTEAFF.

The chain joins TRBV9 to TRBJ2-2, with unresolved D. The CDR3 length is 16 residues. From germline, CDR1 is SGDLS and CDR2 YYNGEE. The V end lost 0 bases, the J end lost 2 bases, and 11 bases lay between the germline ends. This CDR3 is CASSVEGRHNTGELFF. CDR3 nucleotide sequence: TGTGCCAGCAGCGTAGAAGGTAGACATAACACCGGGGAGCTGTTTTTT.

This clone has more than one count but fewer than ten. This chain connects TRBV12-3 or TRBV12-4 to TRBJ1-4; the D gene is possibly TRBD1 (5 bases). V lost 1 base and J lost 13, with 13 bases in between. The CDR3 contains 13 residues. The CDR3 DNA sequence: TGTGCCAGCAGTTTAGTGTCGGGGGTAAGACTGTTTTTT. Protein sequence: CASSLVSGVRLFF.